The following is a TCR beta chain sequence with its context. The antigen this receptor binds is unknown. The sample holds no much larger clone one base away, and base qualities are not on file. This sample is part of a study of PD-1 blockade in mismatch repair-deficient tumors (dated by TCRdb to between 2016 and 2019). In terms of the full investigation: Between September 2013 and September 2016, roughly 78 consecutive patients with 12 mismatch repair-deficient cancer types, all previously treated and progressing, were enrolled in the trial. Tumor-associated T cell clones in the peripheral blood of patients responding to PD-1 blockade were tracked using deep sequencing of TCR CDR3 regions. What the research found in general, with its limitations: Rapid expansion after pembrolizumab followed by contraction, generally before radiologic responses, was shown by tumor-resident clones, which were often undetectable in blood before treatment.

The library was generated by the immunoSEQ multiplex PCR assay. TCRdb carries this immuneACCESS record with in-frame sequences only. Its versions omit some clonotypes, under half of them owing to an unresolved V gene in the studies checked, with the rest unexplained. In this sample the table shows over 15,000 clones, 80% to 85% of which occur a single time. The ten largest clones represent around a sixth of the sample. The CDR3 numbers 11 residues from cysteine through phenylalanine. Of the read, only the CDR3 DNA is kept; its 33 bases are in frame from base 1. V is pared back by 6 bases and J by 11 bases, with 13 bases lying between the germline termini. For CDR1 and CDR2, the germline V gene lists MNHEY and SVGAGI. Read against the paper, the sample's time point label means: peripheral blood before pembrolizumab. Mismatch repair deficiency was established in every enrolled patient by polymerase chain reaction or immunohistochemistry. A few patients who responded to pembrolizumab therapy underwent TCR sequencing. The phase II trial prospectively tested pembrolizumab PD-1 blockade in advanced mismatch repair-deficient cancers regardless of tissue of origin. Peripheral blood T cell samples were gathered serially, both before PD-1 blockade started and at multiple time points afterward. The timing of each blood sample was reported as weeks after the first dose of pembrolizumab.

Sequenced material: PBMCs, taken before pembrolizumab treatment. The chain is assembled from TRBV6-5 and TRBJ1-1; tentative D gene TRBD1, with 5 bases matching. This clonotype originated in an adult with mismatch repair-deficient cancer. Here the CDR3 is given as CASSRGWDAFF. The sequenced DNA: TGTGCCAGCAGCCGAGGGTGGGACGCTTTCTTT.